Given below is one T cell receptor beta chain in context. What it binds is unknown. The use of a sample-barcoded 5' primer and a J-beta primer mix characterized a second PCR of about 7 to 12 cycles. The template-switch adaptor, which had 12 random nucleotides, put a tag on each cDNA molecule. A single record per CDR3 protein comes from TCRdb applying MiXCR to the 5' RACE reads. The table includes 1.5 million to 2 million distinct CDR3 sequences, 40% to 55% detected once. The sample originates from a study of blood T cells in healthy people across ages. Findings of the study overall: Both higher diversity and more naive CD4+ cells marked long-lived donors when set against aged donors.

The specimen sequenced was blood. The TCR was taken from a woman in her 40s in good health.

CDR3 sequence (DNA): TGTGCCAGCAGCGTCTCAAAGGGGCATGAGCAGTTCTTC. Its translation: CASSVSKGHEQFF. The genes are TRBV9 and TRBJ2-1; weak D call: TRBD1 (5 bases). The V gene's germline CDR1 is SGDLS and CDR2 YYNGEE. Trimming removed 2 bases from V and 8 bases from J, with 11 bases in between. This CDR3 comprises 13 residues. Using reference TRBV9 and TRBJ2-1 for the parts outside the CDR3, the full variable domain is DSGVTQTPKHLITATGQRVTLRCSPRSGDLSVYWYQQSLDQGLQFLIQYYNGEERAKGNILERFSAQQFPDLHSELNLSSLELGDSALYFCASSVSKGHEQFFGPGTRLTVL.